These T cell receptor beta chains were read from a single sample in a study of beta chain features in type 1 diabetes. Assay: immunoSEQ multiplex PCR; the TCRdb copy retains only in-frame clones and omits some. The sample comprises around 250,000 clones, about 13% of which are singletons, and about 0.016% rests with the top ten. What was sequenced was naive CD4+ T cells from blood. Source of these receptors: a man aged 25 to 45 with type 1 diabetes. CDR3s leave out the opening cysteine and the closing phenylalanine or tryptophan.

CDR3,V
SAVLAGVSETQY,TRBV29-1
ASGGQGPFGQY,TRBV2
ASSGTGMEETQY,TRBV5-1
ASSYFGLRSYNEQF,TRBV11-2
ATSSGRAYNEQF,TRBV19
ASSSLAAYNEQF,TRBV7-9
ASSLLDREAQY,TRBV7-9
ASRNLRADTQY,TRBV25-1
ASSSGQIRAEAF,TRBV7-2
ASSLDAGYNEQF,TRBV7-3
ASSVGGHQETQY,TRBV9
ATSSPQAPGGYT,TRBV15
ASSLVAGPSSEQY,TRBV7-3
ASSVGGETQY,TRBV9
ASSLQVEKLF,TRBV28
ASSSPGTGSSYEQY,TRBV7-2
ASSYAGTGIYEQY,TRBV28
ASVQDMNTEAF,TRBV18
ASSTTTSLEQY,TRBV7-2
SVGRDRNTEAF,TRBV29-1
SAPGDSLDEAF,TRBV29-1
ASSVEDSGRSYEQY,TRBV9
AWRKPGTGELF,TRBV30
ASNFREDYNEQF,TRBV5-1
ASSRPGLAAYTDTQY,TRBV19
ASSGQAGSSSYNEQF,TRBV5-6
ASSIGQVPYEQY,TRBV11-2
ASSRGYNEQF,TRBV7-2
ASSFQGGHEQY,TRBV27
SVATSGRVDTQY,TRBV29-1
ASTPAGVDTQY,TRBV27
ASSLRTGVHEQF,TRBV7-9
ASSVAGNAF,TRBV25-1
ASSPGSTEAF,TRBV7-2
ASSQEDFRDSQNYEQY,TRBV14
ASRSRETEETQY,TRBV7-8
ASSVDPDAAAF,TRBV9
ASSQDAGYGYT,TRBV4-3
ASSRESTEAF,TRBV7-9
ASRPSTGSLTDTQY,TRBV4-2
ASALGGQQPQH,TRBV7-3
ASSNYGGNEKLF,TRBV11-2
ASSLDGSVSYEQY,TRBV7-2
ASSPSGASGELF,TRBV5-1
SLPSYGYT,TRBV20-1
ASRGQGFSYEQY,TRBV25-1
ASSRTLAWDEQF,TRBV27
ASSQVSRNNEQF,TRBV4-2
ASSPSGSAYEQY,TRBV9
ASSRNFGTSIYNEQF,TRBV19